The 9 T cell receptor beta chains presented below share a single source sample, sequenced in a study of shared clonotypes between healthy human individuals. It was CD45RO-negative cells, positively selected for CCR7, that made up naive CD8 cells, with terminally differentiated effector memory CD45RA+ cells excluded. Sequencing used immunoSEQ multiplex PCR; TCRdb keeps in-frame clones, though not all of them. The sample consists of about 680,000 clones, 92% of them appearing once. Sequencing was done on a sample of naive CD8+ T cells sorted from blood. These receptors were collected from a young man in good health.

The CDR3 region is CASSLANSMNTEAFF. The CDR3 coding sequence is TGTGCCAGCAGCTTAGCGAACAGCATGAACACTGAAGCTTTCTTT. The chain uses TRBV7-6 and TRBJ1-1; no clear D gene. V shed 0 bases and J shed 0 bases, with 8 bases lying between them. The CDR3 has 15 residues. CDR1 SGHVS and CDR2 FNYEAQ come from the germline V gene.

The chain joins TRBV28 to TRBJ2-1; 9 bases are shared with TRBD2. The J segment lost 5 bases and the V segment lost 1 base, leaving 12 bases of the junction unmatched. The CDR3 extends over 18 amino acids. Germline assignment: CDR1 MDHEN and CDR2 SYDVKM. This CDR3 reads CASSLYTSGSGRDNEQFF. The DNA of the CDR3 is TGTGCCAGCAGTTTATACACCTCGGGTAGCGGGAGAGACAATGAGCAGTTCTTC.

The V and J genes are TRBV5-1 and TRBJ2-2; D is unclear. This CDR3 is 12 amino acids long. Looked up from germline, CDR1 is SGHRS and CDR2 is YFSETQ. Trimming cost V 5 bases and J 0 bases, with 2 bases left between them. The CDR3: CASRSNTGELFF. The CDR3 DNA sequence: TGCGCCAGCAGATCGAACACCGGGGAGCTGTTTTTT.

The chain uses TRBV4-1 and TRBJ2-1; a weak D match, TRBD2 (6 bases). The CDR3 has 17 residues. Germline V gene sequence: CDR1 MGHRA, CDR2 YSYEKL. V lost 1 base, J lost 5 bases, and 18 bases lay in between. This CDR3 is CASSQVTAAGADNEQFF. CDR3 in DNA: TGCGCCAGCAGCCAAGTAACTGCAGCGGGCGCCGACAATGAGCAGTTCTTC.

CDR3 bases: TGTGCCAGTACCCAGGGGAACTATGGCTACACCTTC. Amino acid sequence: CASTQGNYGYTF. The V gene is TRBV19, the J gene TRBJ1-2, with D perhaps matching TRBD1 (6 bases). The germline V gene encodes CDR1 LNHDA and CDR2 SQIVND (reference sequence). The length of the CDR3 is 12 residues. Trimming stripped 7 bases from V and 2 bases from J, with 8 bases between.

This chain connects TRBV7-9 to TRBJ1-3, with 9 positions matching TRBD1. CDR1 and CDR2 from the germline V gene are SEHNR and FQNEAQ (reference sequence). The CDR3 loop spans 19 amino acids. V was clipped by 5 bases and J by 0 bases; unmatched bases: 14. The CDR3 region has the DNA TGTGCCAGCAGCCAACCCCGCCACAGGGGGCATATCTCTGGAAACACCATATATTTT. This encodes CASSQPRHRGHISGNTIYF.

The genes are TRBV18 and TRBJ1-3; 7 bases match TRBD1. The CDR3 runs 17 residues. V gave up 0 bases and J gave up 0 bases; unmatched junction bases: 5. Germline CDR1 is KGHSH and CDR2 is LQKENI. The CDR3 DNA sequence: TGTGCCAGCTCACCACCAAGGGGGCTGAGCTCTGGAAACACCATATATTTT. Protein sequence: CASSPPRGLSSGNTIYF.

This chain links TRBV10-2 with TRBJ2-5; weak D call: TRBD1 (6 bases). CDR1 is WSHSY, CDR2 SAAADI, per germline. V dropped 3 bases and J dropped 7 bases, with 6 bases sitting between them. The CDR3 sequence is 11 residues long. The CDR3 reads CASSEQGTQYF. For the CDR3, the DNA is TGCGCCAGCAGTGAACAGGGGACCCAGTACTTC.

The rearrangement links TRBV9 to TRBJ2-3; 7 bases are a match to TRBD2. Germline V gene data show CDR1 as SGDLS and CDR2 as YYNGEE. The CDR3 is 16 amino acids. V shed 0 bases, J shed 5 bases, and the junction held 9 bases outside the gene matches. The CDR3 DNA sequence: TGTGCCAGCAGCGTAGCTACGGGGGGTCTCGTAGATACGCAGTATTTT. Protein sequence: CASSVATGGLVDTQYF.